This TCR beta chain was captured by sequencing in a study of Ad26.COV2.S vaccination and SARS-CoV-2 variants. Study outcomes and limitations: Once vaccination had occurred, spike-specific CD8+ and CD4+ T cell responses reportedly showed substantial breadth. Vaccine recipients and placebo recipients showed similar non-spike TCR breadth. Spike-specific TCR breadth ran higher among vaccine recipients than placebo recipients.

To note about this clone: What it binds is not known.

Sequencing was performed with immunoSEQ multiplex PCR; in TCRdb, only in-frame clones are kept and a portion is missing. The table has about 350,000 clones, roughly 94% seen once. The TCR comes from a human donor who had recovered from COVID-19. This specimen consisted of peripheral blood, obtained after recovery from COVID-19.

The CDR3 region has the DNA TGCGCCAGCAGCCCACCGAGGGGACGGAACACTGAAGCTTTCTTT. Translated: CASSPPRGRNTEAFF. The chain has TRBV4-1 and TRBJ1-1; D is perhaps TRBD1 (5 bases). V lost 4 bases to trimming and J lost 1 base, with 13 bases between them. The CDR3 is made up of 15 amino acids. Germline CDR1 MGHRA, CDR2 YSYEKL.